One and the same sample provided the 3 T cell receptor beta chains below, sequenced in a study of technical replicates of blood from several donors. This table comes from immunoSEQ multiplex PCR, and its TCRdb copy is limited to in-frame clones, with some not included. The data show roughly 15,000 clones, nearly 80% seen once. The sequenced sample was PBMCs. Receptors originate from a human donor in good health.

This chain links TRBV4-1 with TRBJ2-7, with 9 bases matching TRBD1. Trimming took 0 bases from V and 4 from J; bases not matched to a gene: 13. Germline-derived CDR1 and CDR2 are MGHRA and YSYEKL. This CDR3 has 18 residues. As DNA, the CDR3 is TGCGCCAGCAGCCAAGAGAGTGGCCTAGGACAGGGGAGATACGAGCAGTACTTC. This sequence encodes CASSQESGLGQGRYEQYF.

The V gene is TRBV27, the J gene TRBJ2-3; 7 bases match TRBD2. This CDR3 spans 16 amino acids. CDR1 and CDR2 (germline): MNHEY, SMNVEV (reference sequence). Trimming removed 7 bases from V and 5 bases from J; junction bases left unmatched: 15. CDR3 sequence: CASTPLWGGSRDTQYF. CDR3 nucleotides: TGTGCCAGCACCCCTTTATGGGGCGGGAGTCGAGATACGCAGTATTTT.

V is TRBV28 and J is TRBJ2-1; 10 bases line up with TRBD2. V gave up 9 bases and J gave up 0 bases; unmatched junction bases: 2. The germline V gene encodes CDR1 MDHEN and CDR2 SYDVKM. The CDR3 loop spans 14 amino acids. CDR3 DNA: TGTGCCAGTAGCGGGAGGACCTCCTACAATGAGCAGTTCTTC. Amino acid sequence: CASSGRTSYNEQFF.